The sequence of this T cell receptor (beta chain) was determined in a study of T cell responses to AZD1222 COVID-19 vaccine. TCRdb's copy holds only in-frame clones and misses some; the assay was immunoSEQ multiplex PCR. The repertoire holds around 100,000 clones, with approximately 84% as singletons. A word on this clone: Its antigen is as yet unknown.

Study results and caveats: Close to half of all spike-specific TCRs reportedly target regions of the variants that are unmutated. Possibly, clonal diversity was underestimated; donors were largely white British and included more females. The repertoires were collected only after the peak T cell response. Seropositive status at baseline applied to only 6 or 7 AZD1222 recipients.

Germline CDR1 reads MNHEY; CDR2 reads SVGAGI. The CDR3 totals 14 residues. V shed 2 bases and J 4 bases; nucleotides not matched to a gene: 3. The sequencing used peripheral blood, collected on day 0 of AZD1222 vaccination. The chain combines TRBV6-5 with TRBJ1-1; 8 bases map to TRBD1. The TCR was taken from an adult in good health. CDR3 in amino acids: CASSYTGGITEAFF. The DNA of the CDR3 is TGTGCCAGCAGTTACACAGGGGGGATCACTGAAGCTTTCTTT.